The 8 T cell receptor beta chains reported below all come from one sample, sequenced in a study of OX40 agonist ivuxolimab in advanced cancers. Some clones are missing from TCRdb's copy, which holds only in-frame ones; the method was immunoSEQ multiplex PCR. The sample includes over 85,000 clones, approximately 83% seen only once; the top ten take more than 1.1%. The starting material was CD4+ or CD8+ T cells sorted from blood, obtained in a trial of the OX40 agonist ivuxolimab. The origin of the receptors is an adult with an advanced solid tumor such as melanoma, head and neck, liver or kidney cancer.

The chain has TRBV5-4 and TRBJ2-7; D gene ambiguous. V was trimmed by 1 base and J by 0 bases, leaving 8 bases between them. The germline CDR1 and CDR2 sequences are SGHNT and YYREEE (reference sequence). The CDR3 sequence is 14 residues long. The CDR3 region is CASSLKADSYEQYF. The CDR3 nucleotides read TGTGCCAGCAGCTTGAAGGCCGACTCCTACGAGCAGTACTTC.

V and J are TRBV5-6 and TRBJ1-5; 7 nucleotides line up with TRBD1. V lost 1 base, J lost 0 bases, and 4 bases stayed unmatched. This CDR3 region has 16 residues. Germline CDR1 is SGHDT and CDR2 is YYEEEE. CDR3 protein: CASSLWGQYSNQPQHF. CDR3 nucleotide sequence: TGTGCCAGCAGCTTGTGGGGACAGTATAGCAATCAGCCCCAGCATTTT.

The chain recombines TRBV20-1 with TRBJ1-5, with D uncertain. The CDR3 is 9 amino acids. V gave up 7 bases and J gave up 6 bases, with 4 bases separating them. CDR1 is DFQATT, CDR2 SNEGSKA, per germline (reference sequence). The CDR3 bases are TGCAGTGTAGGTCAGCCCCAGCATTTT. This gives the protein CSVGQPQHF.

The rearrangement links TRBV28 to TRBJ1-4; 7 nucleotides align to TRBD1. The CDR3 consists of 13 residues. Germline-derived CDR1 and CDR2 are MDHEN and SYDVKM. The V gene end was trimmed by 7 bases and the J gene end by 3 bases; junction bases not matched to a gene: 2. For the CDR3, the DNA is TGTGCCAGCATTCAGGGGGCTAATGAAAAACTGTTTTTT. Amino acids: CASIQGANEKLFF.

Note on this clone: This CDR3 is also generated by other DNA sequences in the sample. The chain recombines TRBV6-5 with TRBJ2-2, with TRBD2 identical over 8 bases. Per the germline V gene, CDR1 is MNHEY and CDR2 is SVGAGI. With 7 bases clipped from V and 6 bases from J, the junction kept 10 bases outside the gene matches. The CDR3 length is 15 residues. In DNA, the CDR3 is TGTGCCAGCAATCCGGGACTAGGTCGTTCCGGGGAGCTGTTTTTT. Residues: CASNPGLGRSGELFF.

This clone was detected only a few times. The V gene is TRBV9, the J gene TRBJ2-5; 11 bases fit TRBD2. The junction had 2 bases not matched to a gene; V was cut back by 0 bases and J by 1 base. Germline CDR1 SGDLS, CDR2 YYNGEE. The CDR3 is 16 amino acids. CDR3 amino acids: CASSVGTSGGQETQYF. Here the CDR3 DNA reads TGTGCCAGCAGCGTAGGTACTAGCGGGGGCCAAGAGACCCAGTACTTC. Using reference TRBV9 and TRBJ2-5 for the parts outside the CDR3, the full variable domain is DSGVTQTPKHLITATGQRVTLRCSPRSGDLSVYWYQQSLDQGLQFLIQYYNGEERAKGNILERFSAQQFPDLHSELNLSSLELGDSALYFCASSVGTSGGQETQYFGPGTRLLVL.

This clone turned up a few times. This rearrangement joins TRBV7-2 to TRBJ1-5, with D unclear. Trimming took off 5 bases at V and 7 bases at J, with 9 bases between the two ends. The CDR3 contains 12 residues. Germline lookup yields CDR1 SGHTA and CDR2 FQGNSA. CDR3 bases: TGTGCCAGCAGCCCCTACGGGCAGCCCCAGCATTTT. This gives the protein CASSPYGQPQHF.

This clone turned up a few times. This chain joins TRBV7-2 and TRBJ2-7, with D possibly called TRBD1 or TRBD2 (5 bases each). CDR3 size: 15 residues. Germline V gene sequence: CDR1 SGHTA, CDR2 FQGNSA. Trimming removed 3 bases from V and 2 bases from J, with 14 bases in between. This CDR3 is CASSFRDAKTYEQYF. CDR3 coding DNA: TGTGCCAGCAGCTTCCGGGACGCCAAGACCTACGAGCAGTACTTC.